The present T cell receptor beta chain was sequenced within a study of vaccination and CD4 T cells after COVID-19. This CDR3 is built from 14 residues. V was clipped by 0 bases and J by 6 bases, with 13 bases between them. Per germline, CDR1 DFQATT and CDR2 SNEGSKA (reference sequence). Treatment described: approximately 10-day PBMC culture with coronavirus spike peptide pools or control peptides (ViraFEST assay). The Oncomine TCR Beta short-read assay was applied to DNA of cultured CD4+ T cells. One entry per CDR3 protein, called by TCRdb with MiXCR from the PCR reads. The sample consists of around 15,000 distinct CDR3 sequences, 45% to 65% of them appearing once. About this clonotype itself: What it recognizes is unknown.

This sequence was found in a human donor who had recovered from COVID-19. Sequenced material: CD4+ T cells from blood, cultured in vitro, taken before SARS-CoV-2 vaccination. The gene calls are TRBV20-1 and TRBJ2-3; the D gene could be TRBD1 or TRBD2 (5 bases each). For the CDR3, the DNA is TGCAGTGCTAGAGATGGGGCTAGCATGGATACGCAGTATTTT. It specifies CSARDGASMDTQYF.